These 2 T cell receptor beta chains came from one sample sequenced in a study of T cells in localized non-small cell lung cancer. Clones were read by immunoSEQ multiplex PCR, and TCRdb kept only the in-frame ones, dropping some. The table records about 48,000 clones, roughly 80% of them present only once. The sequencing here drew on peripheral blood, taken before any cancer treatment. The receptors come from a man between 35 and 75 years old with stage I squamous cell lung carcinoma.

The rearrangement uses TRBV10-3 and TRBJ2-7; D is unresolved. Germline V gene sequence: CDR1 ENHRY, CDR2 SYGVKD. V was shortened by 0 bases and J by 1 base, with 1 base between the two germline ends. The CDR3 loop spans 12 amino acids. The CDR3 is CAISESSYEQYF. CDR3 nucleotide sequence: TGTGCCATCAGTGAGTCATCCTACGAGCAGTACTTC.

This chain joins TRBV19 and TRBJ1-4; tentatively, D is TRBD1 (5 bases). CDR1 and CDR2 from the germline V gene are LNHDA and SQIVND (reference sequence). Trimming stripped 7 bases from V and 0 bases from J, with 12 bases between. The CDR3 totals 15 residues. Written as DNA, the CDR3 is TGTGCCAGTAAGGGGCCTTTTACAACTAATGAAAAACTGTTTTTT. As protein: CASKGPFTTNEKLFF.